The clone carrying this T cell receptor beta chain appeared a few times. Other nucleotide sequences from this sample produce the same CDR3. The data are from a study of cytomegalovirus exposure and HLA in healthy donors. Trimming cost V 1 base and J 1 base, with 4 bases left between them. This CDR3 has 13 residues. The germline V gene has CDR1 SEHNR and CDR2 FQNEAQ (reference sequence). The PCR had 60 Vbeta and 13 Jbeta primers. The assay was immunoSEQ multiplex PCR, and TCRdb's table has in-frame clones only and misses some. The sample lists 150,000 to 200,000 clones; 79% were seen once. This clonotype was sampled from a woman in her 30s in good health and CMV-seropositive. Sequencing input: PBMCs. The rearrangement joins TRBV7-9 to TRBJ1-1; the D is unclear. CDR3 coding DNA: TGTGCCAGCAGCTTAGGCAGGAACACTGAAGCTTTCTTT. Its protein product is CASSLGRNTEAFF.